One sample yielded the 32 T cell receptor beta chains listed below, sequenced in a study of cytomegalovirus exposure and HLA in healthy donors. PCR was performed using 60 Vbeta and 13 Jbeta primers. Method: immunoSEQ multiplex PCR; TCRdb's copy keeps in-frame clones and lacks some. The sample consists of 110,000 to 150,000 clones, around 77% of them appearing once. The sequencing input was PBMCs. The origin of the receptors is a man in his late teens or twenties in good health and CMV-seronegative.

CDR3: CASSLTVGSTEAFF. The CDR3 nucleotides read TGTGCCAGCAGCTTAACGGTAGGGAGCACTGAAGCTTTCTTT. This chain uses TRBV7-3 with TRBJ1-1; no clear D. CDR1 is SGHTA and CDR2 is FQGTGA in the germline V gene. The CDR3 sequence is 14 residues long. V was pared by 0 bases and J by 4 bases, with 9 bases between.

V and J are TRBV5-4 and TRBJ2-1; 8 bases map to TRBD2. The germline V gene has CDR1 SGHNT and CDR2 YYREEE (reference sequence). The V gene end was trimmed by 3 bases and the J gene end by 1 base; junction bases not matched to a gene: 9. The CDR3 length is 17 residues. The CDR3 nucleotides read TGTGCCAGCAGCTCCCGGGGGGGCAGGGCTTCCTACAATGAGCAGTTCTTC. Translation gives CASSSRGGRASYNEQFF.

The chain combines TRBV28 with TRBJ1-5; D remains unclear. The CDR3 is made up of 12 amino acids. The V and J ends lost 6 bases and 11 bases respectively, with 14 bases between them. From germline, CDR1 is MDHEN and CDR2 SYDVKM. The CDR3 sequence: CASSTPLEAQHF. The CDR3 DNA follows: TGTGCCAGCAGCACTCCGCTGGAGGCCCAGCATTTT.

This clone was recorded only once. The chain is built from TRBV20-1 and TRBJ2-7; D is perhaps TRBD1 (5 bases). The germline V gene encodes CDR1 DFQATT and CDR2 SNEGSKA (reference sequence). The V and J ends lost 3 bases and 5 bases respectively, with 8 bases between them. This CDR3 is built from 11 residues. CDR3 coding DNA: TGCAGTGCTAGTCAAGGGGACGAGCAGTACTTC. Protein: CSASQGDEQYF.

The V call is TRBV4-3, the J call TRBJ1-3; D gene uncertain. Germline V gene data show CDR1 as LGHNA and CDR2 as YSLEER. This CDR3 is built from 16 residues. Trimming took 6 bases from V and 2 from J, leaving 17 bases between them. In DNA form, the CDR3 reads TGCGCCAGCAGTCCCGAGGGAGGTTTAGCTGGAAACACCATATATTTT. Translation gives CASSPEGGLAGNTIYF.

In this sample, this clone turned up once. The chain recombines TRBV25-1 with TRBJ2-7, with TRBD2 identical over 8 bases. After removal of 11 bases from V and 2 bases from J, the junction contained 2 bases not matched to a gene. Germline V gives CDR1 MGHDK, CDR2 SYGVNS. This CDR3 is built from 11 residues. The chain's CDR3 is CALGRAYEQYF. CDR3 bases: TGTGCCCTCGGGAGGGCCTACGAGCAGTACTTC.

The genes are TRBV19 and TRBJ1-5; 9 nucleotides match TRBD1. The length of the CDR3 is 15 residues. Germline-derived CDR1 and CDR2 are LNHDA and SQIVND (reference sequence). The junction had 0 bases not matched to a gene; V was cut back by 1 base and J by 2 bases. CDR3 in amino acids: CASSIGQGGNQPQHF. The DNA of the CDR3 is TGTGCCAGTAGTATAGGACAGGGGGGCAATCAGCCCCAGCATTTT.

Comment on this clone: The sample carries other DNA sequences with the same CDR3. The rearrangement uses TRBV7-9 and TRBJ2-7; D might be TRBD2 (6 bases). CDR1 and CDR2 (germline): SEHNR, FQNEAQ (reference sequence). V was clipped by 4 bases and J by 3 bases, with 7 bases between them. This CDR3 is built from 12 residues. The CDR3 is CASSSGLYEQYF. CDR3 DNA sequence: TGTGCCAGCAGCTCGGGACTCTACGAGCAGTACTTC.

CDR3 region: CASSLARGAPRAEAFF. The CDR3 region has the DNA TGCGCCAGCAGCTTGGCCCGGGGGGCGCCGCGGGCTGAAGCTTTCTTT. This chain uses TRBV5-1 with TRBJ1-1; weak D call: TRBD1 (6 bases). This CDR3 has 16 residues. Germline lookup yields CDR1 SGHRS and CDR2 YFSETQ. V lost 0 bases and J 6 bases, leaving 18 bases between the germline ends. The variable domain in full, with the rest retrieved from reference TRBV5-1 and TRBJ1-1, is KAGVTQTPRYLIKTRGQQVTLSCSPISGHRSVSWYQQTPGQGLQFLFEYFSETQRNKGNFPGRFSGRQFSNSRSEMNVSTLELGDSALYLCASSLARGAPRAEAFFGQGTRLTVV.

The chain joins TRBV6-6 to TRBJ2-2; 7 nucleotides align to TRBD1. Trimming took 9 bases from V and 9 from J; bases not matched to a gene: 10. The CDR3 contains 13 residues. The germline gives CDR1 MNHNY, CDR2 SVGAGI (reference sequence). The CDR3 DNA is TGTGCCAGTCGGTCAACAGGGGCGAGGGAGCTGTTTTTT. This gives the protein CASRSTGARELFF.

CDR3 loop: CASSLGTVSGNTIYF. The CDR3, as DNA: TGCGCCAGCAGCCTCGGGACAGTCTCTGGAAACACCATATATTTT. This chain joins TRBV5-1 and TRBJ1-3, with 7 bases aligning to TRBD1. V dropped 4 bases and J dropped 0; count of bases not matched to a gene: 4. The CDR3 is 15 amino acids. CDR1 SGHRS and CDR2 YFSETQ come from the germline V gene.

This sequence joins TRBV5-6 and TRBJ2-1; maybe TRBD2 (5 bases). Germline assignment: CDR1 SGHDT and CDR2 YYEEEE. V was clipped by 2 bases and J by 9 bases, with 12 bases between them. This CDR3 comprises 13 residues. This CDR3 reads CASSFTRRGEQFF. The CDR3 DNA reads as TGTGCCAGCAGCTTCACTAGGCGCGGTGAGCAGTTCTTC.

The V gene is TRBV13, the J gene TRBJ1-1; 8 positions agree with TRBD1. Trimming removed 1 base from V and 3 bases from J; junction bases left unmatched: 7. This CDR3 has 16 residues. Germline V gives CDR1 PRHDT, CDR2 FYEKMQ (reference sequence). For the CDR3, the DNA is TGTGCCAGCAGCTTAGCGGGGACAGGAGAAGACACTGAAGCTTTCTTT. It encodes CASSLAGTGEDTEAFF.

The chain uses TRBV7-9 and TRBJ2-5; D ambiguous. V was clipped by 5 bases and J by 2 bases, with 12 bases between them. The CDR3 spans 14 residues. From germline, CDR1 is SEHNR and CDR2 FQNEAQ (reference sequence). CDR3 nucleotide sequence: TGTGCCAGCAGCCTGGGCACAGTACAAGAGACCCAGTACTTC. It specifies CASSLGTVQETQYF.

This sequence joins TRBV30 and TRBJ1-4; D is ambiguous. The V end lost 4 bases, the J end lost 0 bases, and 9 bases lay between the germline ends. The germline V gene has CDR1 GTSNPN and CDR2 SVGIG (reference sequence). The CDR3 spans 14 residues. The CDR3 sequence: CAWKWGATNEKLFF. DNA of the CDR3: TGTGCCTGGAAGTGGGGAGCAACTAATGAAAAACTGTTTTTT.

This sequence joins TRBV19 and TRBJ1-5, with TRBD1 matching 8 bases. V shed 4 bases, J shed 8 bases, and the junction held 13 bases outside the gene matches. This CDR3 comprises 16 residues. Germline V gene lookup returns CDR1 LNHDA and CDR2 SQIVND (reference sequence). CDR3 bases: TGTGCCAGTAGTAGAAGGACAGGGTTAAAGAATAAGCCCCAGCATTTT. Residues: CASSRRTGLKNKPQHF.

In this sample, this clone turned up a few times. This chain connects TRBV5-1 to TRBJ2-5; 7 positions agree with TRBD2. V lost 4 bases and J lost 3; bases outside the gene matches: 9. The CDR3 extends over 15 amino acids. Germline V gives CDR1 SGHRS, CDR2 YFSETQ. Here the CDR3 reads CASSLLGGGEETQYF. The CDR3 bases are TGCGCCAGCAGCCTACTGGGGGGGGGTGAAGAGACCCAGTACTTC.

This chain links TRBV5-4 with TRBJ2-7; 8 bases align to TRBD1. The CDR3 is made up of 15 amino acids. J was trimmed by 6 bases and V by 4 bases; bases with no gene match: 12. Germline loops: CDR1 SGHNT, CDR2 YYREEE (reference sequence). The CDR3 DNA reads TGTGCCAGCAGCGAAGGACAGGGACAAGGTGGCGAGCAGTACTTC. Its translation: CASSEGQGQGGEQYF.

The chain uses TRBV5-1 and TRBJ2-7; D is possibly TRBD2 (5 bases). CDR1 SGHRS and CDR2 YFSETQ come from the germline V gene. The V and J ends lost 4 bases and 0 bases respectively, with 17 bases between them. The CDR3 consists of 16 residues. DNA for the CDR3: TGCGCCAGCAGCCCCGACCCTTCGGGAAGCTCCTACGAGCAGTACTTC. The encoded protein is CASSPDPSGSSYEQYF.

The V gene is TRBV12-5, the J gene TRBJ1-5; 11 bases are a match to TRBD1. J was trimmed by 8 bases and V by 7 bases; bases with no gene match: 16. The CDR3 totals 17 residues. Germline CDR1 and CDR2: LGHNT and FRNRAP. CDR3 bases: TGTGCTAGTGCCTTGGATTCGCGGACAGGGGGCACAGAGCCCCAGCATTTT. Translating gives CASALDSRTGGTEPQHF.

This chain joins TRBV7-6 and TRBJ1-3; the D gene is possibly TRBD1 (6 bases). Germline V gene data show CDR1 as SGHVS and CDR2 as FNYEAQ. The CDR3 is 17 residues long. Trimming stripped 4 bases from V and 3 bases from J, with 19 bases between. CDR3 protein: CASSSPHQGRSGNTIYF. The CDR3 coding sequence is TGTGCCAGCAGCTCCCCACACCAGGGGCGAAGTGGAAACACCATATATTTT.

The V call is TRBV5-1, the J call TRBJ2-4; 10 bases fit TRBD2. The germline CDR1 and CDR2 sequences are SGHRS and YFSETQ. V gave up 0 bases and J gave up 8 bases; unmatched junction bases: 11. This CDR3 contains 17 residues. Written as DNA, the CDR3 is TGCGCCAGCAGCTTGGCGGTAGCGGGGGGCACGAGAGACATTCAGTACTTC. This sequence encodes CASSLAVAGGTRDIQYF.

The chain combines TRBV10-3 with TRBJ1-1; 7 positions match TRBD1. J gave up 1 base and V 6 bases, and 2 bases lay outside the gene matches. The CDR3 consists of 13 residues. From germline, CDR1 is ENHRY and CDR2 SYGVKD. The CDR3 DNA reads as TGTGCCATCAGGGGACAGCCGAACACTGAAGCTTTCTTT. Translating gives CAIRGQPNTEAFF.

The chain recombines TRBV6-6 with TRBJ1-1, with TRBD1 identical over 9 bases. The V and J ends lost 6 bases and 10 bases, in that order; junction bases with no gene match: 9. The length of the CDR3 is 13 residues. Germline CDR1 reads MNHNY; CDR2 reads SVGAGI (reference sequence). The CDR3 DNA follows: TGTGCCAGCAGACAGGGGGCGTCAGGAAGAGCTTTCTTT. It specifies CASRQGASGRAFF.

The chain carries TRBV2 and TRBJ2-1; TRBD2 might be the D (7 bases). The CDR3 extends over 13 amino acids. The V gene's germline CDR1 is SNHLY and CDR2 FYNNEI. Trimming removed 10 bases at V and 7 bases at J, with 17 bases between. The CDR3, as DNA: TGTGCCACCGGCTTTGCGGGGGCAAATGAGCAGTTCTTC. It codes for CATGFAGANEQFF.

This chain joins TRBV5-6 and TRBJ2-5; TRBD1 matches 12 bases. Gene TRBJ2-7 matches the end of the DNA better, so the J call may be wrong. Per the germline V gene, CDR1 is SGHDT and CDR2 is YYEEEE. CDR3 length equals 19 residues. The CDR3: CASSLRGGTGGAHPYEQYF. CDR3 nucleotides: TGTGCCAGCAGCTTGCGGGGGGGGACAGGGGGCGCCCACCCCTACGAGCAGTACTTC.

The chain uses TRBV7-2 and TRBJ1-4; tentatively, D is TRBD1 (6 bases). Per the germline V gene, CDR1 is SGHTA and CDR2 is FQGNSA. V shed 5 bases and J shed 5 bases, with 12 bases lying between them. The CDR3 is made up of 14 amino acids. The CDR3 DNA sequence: TGTGCCAGCAGCCCCAGGGGCCTAAATGAAAAACTGTTTTTT. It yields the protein CASSPRGLNEKLFF.

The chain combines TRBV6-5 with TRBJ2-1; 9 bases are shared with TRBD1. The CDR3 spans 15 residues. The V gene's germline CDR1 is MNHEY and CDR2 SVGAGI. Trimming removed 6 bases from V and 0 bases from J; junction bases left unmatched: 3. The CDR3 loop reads CASSQDRGSYNEQFF. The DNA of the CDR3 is TGTGCCAGCAGCCAGGACAGGGGCTCCTACAATGAGCAGTTCTTC.

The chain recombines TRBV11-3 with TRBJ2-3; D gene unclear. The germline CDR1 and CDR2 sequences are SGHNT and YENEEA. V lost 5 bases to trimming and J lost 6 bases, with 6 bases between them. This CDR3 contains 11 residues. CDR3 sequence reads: CASSRGDTQYF. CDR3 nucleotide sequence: TGTGCCAGCAGCCGCGGCGATACGCAGTATTTT. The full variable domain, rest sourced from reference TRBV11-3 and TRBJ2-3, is EAGVVQSPRYKIIEKKQPVAFWCNPISGHNTLYWYLQNLGQGPELLIRYENEEAVDDSQLPKDRFSAERLKGVDSTLKIQPAELGDSAVYLCASSRGDTQYFGPGTRLTVL.

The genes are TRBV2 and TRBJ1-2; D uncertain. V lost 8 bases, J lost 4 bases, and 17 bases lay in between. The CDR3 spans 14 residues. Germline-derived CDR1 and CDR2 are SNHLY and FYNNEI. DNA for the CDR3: TGTGCCAGCCTTGCACCCCGCAGAATCTATGGCTACACCTTC. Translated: CASLAPRRIYGYTF.

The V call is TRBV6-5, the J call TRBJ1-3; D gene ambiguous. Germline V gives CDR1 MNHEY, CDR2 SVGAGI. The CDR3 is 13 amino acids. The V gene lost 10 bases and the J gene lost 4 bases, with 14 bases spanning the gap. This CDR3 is CATLSAGGNTIYF. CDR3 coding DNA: TGTGCCACCCTCTCGGCGGGCGGAAACACCATATATTTT.

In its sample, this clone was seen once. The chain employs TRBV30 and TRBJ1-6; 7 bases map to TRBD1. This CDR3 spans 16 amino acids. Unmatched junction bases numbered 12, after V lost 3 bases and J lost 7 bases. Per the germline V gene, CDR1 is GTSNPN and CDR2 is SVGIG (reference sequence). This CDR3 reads CAWSRLTGVRNSPLHF. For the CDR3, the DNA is TGTGCCTGGAGCCGACTCACAGGGGTAAGGAATTCACCCCTCCACTTT.